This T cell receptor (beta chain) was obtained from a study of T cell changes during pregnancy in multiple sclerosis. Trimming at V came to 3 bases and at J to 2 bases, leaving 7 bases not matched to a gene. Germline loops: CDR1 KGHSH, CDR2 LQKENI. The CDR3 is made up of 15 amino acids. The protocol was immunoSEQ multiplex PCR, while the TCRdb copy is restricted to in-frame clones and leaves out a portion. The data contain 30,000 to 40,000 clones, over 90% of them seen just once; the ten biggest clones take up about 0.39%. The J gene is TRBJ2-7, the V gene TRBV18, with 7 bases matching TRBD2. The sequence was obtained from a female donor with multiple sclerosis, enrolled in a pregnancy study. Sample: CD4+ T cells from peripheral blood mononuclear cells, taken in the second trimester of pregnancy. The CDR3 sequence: CASSPGGVAPYEQYF. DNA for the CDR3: TGTGCCAGCTCACCTGGGGGGGTGGCCCCCTACGAGCAGTACTTC.